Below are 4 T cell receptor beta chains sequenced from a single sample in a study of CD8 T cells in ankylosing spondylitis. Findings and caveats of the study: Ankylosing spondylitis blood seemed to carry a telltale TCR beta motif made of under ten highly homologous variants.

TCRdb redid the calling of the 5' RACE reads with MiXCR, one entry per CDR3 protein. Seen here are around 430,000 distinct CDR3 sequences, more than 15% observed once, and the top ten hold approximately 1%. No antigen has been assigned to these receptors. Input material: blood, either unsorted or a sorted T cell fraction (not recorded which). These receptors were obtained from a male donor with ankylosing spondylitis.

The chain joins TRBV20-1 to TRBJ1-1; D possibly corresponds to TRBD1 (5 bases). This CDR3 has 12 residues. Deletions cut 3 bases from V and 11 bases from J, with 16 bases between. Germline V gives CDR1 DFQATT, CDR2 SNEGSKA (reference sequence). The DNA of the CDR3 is TGCAGTGCTAGCGGTCGGGGGGTGTGGGCTTTCTTT. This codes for CSASGRGVWAFF.

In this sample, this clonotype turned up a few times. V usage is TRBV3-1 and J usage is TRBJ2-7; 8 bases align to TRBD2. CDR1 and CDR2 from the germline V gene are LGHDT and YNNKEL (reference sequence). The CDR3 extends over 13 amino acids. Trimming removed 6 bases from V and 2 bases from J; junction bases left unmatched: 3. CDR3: CASRRGATYEQYF. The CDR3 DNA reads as TGTGCCAGCAGGCGGGGGGCAACCTACGAGCAGTACTTC.

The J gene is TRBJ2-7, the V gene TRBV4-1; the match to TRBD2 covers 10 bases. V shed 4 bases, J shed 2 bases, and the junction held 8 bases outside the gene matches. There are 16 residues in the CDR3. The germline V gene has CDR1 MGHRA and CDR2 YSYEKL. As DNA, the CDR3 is TGCGCCAGCAGCCCGCAGGGACTAGCGCCGACCTACGAGCAGTACTTC. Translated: CASSPQGLAPTYEQYF.

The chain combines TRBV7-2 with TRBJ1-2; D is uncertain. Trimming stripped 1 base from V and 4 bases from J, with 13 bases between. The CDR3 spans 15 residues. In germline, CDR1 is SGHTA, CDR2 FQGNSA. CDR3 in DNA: TGTGCCAGCAGCTTAGGAGGTCAGAAGAGCTATGGCTACACCTTC. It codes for CASSLGGQKSYGYTF.